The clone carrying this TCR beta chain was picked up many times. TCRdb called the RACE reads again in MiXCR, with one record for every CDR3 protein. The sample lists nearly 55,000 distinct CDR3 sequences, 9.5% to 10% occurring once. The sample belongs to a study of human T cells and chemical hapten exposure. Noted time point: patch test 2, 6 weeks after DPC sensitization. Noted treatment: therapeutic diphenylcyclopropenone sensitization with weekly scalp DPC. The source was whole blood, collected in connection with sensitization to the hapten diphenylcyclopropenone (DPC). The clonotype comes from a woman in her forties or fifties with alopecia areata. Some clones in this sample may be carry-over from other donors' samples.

In DNA, the CDR3 is TGTGCCACCAGTGACGGACGTACTTCTCAGTACTTC. Its protein product is CATSDGRTSQYF. The chain combines TRBV24-1 with TRBJ2-4; no definite D call. The length of the CDR3 is 12 residues. The germline V gene has CDR1 KGHDR and CDR2 SFDVKD. The ends were cut back, 4 bases at V and 12 bases at J, with 12 bases in the middle.